The following is a T cell receptor beta chain sequence with its context. Its specificity is not known. Per germline, CDR1 LGHNA and CDR2 YSLEER. The CDR3 totals 17 residues. V shed 0 bases and J shed 4 bases, with 19 bases lying between them. A diagnosis was made from clinical symptoms together with serum thyroxine, TRAb, thyroid ultrasound and orbital computed tomography. This record belongs to a study of Graves' ophthalmopathy and Graves' hyperthyroidism. Across the study: Pretreatment peripheral blood was obtained at initial diagnosis.

General study points: Most expanded thyroid clonotypes above 0.001 frequency also appeared in blood.

The authors amplified TCR beta CDR3 regions, and they did so from RNA transcripts for repertoire sequencing. HTBI primers served in a first-round RT-PCR, which a second-round multiplex PCR followed. TCRdb used MiXCR to reprocess the multiplex PCR reads, holding one entry per CDR3 protein. The sample holds about 700,000 distinct CDR3 sequences, roughly 41% seen once. This clonotype was obtained from an adult man with Graves' ophthalmopathy. V is TRBV4-3 and J is TRBJ2-7, with a weak D call TRBD1 (5 bases). Sequenced input: peripheral blood. In nucleotides, the CDR3 is TGCGCCAGCAGCCAAGATGTTAGGGGTCTGAGAGGTTACGAGCAGTACTTC. Translated, it gives CASSQDVRGLRGYEQYF.